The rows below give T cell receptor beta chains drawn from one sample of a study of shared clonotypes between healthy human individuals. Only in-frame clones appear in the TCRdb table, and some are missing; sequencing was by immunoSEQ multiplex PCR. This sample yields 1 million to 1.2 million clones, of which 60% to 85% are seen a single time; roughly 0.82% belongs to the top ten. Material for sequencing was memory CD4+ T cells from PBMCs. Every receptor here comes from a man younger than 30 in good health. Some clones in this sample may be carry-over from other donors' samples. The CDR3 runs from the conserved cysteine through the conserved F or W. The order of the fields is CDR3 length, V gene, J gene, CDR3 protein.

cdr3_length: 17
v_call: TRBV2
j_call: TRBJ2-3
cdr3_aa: CASRPNFRLAGVVTQYF

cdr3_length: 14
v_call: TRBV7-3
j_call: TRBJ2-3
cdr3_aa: CASSLFEGADTQYF

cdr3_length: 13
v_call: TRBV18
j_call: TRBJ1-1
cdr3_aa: CASSPNKGTEAFF

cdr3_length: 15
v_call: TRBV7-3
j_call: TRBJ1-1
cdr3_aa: CASSLPGQGSTEAFF

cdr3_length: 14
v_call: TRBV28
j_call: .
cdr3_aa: CASNGGTSSYEQYF

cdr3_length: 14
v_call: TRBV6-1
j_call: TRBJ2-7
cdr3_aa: CASSATSGSYEQYF

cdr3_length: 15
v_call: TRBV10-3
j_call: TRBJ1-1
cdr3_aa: CAISEFPNDDLGAFF

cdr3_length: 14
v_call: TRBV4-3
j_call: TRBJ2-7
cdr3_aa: CASSQILGESEQYF

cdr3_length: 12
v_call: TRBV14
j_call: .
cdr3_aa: CASRQGTYEQYF

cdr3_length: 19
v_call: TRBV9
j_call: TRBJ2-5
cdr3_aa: CASSVGPAEGGQIQETQYF

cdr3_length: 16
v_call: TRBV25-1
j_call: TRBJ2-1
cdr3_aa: CASSDLDSRSYNEQFF

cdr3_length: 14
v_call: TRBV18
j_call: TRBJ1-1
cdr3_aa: CASSQDRVNTEAFF

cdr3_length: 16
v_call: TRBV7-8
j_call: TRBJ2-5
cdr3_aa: CASRRLAGGPGETQYF

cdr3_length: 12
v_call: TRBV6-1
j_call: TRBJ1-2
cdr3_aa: CASSPMVYGYTF

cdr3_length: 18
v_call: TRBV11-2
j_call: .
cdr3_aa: CASSQLTTRQRFTYEQYF

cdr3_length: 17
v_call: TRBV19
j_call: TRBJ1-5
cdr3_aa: CASRTGTGVSGNQPQHF

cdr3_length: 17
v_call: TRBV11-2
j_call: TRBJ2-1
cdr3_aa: CASSLDQYSGRAREQFF

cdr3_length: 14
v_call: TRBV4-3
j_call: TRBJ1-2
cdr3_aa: CASSQERHYVGYTF

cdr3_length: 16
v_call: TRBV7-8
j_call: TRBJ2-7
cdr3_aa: CASSRPARGLSYEQYF

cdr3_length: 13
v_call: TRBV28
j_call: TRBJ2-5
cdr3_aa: CASSLVSGETQYF

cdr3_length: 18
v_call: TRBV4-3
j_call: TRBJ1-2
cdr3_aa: CASSQDPTAGAPNYGYTF

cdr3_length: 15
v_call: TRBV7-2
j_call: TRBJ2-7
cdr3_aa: CASSDRALTAYEQYF

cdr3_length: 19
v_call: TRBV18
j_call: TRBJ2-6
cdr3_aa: CASSPGLGLAGSGANVLTF

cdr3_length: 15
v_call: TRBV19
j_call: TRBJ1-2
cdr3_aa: CASSIDRQGPYGYTF

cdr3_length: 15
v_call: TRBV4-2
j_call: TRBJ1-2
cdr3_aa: CASSQERDGTSGYTF

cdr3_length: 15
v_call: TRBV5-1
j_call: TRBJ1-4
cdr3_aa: CASSLLGGEGEKLFF

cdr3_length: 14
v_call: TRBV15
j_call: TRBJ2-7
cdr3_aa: CATSPGLAGDEQYF

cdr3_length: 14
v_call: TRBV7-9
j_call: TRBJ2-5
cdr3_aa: CASSGGRSQETQYF

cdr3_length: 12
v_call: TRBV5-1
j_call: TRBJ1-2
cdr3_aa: CASSRGKDGYTF

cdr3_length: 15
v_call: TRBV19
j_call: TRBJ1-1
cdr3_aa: CASSTVGARVTEAFF

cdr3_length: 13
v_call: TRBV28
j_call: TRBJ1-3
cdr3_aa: CASSSGGGNTIYF

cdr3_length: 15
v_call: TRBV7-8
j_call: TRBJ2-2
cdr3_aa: CASSLRTWNTGELFF

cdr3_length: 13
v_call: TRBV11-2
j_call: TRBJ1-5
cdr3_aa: CASSLGPNQPQHF

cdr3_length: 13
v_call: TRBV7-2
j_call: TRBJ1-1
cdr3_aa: CASSRDLNTEAFF

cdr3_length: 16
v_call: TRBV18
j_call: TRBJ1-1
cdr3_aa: CASSPGLGRTNTEAFF

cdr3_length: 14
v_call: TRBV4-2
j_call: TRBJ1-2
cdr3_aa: CASSHGTEGNGYTF

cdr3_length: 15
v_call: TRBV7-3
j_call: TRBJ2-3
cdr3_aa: CASSLLGRGTDTQYF

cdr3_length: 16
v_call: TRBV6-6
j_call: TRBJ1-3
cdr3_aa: CASSETGGFSGNTIYF

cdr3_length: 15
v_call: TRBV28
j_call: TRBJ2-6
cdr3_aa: CASIPRRSGANVLTF

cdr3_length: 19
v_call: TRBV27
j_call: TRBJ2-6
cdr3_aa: CASSLWAGTGSSGANVLTF

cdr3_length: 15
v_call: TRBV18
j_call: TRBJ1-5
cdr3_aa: CASSQAGVPNQPQHF

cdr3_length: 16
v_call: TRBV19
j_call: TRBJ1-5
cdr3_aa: CASNTPGQGNDEPQHF

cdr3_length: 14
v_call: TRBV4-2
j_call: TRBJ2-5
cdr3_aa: CASSQVGIQETQYF

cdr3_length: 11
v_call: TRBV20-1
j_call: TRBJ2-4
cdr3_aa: CSARTGPIQYF

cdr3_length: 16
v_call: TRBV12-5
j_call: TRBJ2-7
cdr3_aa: CASGLGSSSGSYEQYF

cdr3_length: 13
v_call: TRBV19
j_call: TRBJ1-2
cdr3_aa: CASSRGQGYGYTF

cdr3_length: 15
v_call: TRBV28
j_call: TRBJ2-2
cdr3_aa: CASSSWMGPGGELFF